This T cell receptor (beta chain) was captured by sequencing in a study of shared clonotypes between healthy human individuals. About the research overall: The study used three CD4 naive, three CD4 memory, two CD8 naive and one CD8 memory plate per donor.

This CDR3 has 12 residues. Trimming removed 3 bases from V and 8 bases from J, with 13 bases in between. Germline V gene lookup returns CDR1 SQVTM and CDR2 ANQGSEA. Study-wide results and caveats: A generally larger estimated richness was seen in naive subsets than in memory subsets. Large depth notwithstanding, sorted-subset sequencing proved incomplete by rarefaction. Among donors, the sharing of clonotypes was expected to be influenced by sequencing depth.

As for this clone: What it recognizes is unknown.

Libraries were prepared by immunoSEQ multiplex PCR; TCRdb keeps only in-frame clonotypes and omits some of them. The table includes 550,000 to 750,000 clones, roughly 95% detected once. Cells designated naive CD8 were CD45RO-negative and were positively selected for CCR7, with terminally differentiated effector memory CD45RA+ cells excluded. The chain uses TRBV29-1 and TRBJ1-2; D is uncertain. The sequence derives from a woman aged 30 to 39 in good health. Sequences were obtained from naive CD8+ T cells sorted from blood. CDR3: CSVDLSLWGYTF. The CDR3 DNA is TGCAGCGTTGATTTGTCACTTTGGGGCTACACCTTC.